Listed here are 23 T cell receptor beta chains from one sample, sequenced in a study of blood T cell repertoires in COVID-19. TCRdb's table, derived via immunoSEQ multiplex PCR, lists solely in-frame clones and lacks some. Of 200,000 to 250,000 clones listed, roughly nine tenths were seen once; the top ten hold about 9.4%. The sequenced material came from peripheral blood. These receptor sequences come from a woman aged 50 to 65 with COVID-19, enrolled during active disease.

The chain employs TRBV4-1 and TRBJ1-1; D is uncertain. V was cut by 4 bases and J by 10 bases, with 22 bases left in between. Germline V gene lookup returns CDR1 MGHRA and CDR2 YSYEKL. The CDR3 has 15 residues. DNA for the CDR3: TGCGCCAGCAGCCCAAGAGATGGCGGGATGGGCTCAGCTTTCTTT. Translation gives CASSPRDGGMGSAFF.

The chain carries TRBV27 and TRBJ1-1; TRBD1 is a possible D gene (6 bases). The length of the CDR3 is 13 residues. Germline V gene lookup returns CDR1 MNHEY and CDR2 SMNVEV (reference sequence). Trimming pared 6 bases from V and 4 bases from J, leaving 12 bases between. The CDR3 loop reads CASSPGVGTEAFF. The CDR3 nucleotides are TGTGCCAGCAGCCCAGGGGTCGGCACTGAAGCTTTCTTT.

CDR3 residues: CASSYDTANYGYTF. The CDR3 region has the DNA TGTGCCAGCAGTTACGACACCGCTAACTATGGCTACACCTTC. The V call is TRBV6-5, the J call TRBJ1-2; D gene uncertain. The CDR3 spans 14 residues. CDR1 and CDR2 (germline): MNHEY, SVGAGI. V was clipped by 2 bases and J by 0 bases, with 7 bases between them.

This chain joins TRBV9 and TRBJ2-3, with D maybe TRBD2 (7 bases). Per the germline V gene, CDR1 is SGDLS and CDR2 is YYNGEE. CDR3 length equals 16 residues. V was cut by 3 bases and J by 2 bases, with 16 bases left in between. The CDR3: CASSAGGLPFTDTQYF. CDR3 DNA sequence: TGTGCCAGCAGCGCGGGGGGCCTACCCTTCACAGATACGCAGTATTTT.

The chain is built from TRBV11-3 and TRBJ2-1; D remains ambiguous. The length of the CDR3 is 12 residues. Looked up from germline, CDR1 is SGHNT and CDR2 is YENEEA. V was shortened by 1 base and J by 9 bases, with 7 bases between the two germline ends. CDR3: CASSLARGEQFF. The DNA for the CDR3 is TGTGCCAGCAGCTTAGCCCGAGGTGAGCAGTTCTTC.

The chain employs TRBV15 and TRBJ1-1; no clear D. Trimming cost V 8 bases and J 0 bases, with 13 bases left between them. The CDR3 has 14 amino acids. The germline V gene has CDR1 LNHNV and CDR2 YYDKDF (reference sequence). The CDR3 spells CATQKRVMNTEAFF. In nucleotides, the CDR3 is TGTGCCACCCAGAAGCGGGTGATGAACACTGAAGCTTTCTTT.

This chain uses TRBV9 with TRBJ2-1; TRBD1 matches 8 bases. With V trimmed by 3 bases and J by 7 bases, 9 bases remained unmatched. Germline values: CDR1 SGDLS, CDR2 YYNGEE. The CDR3 sequence is 15 residues long. The CDR3 nucleotides are TGTGCCAGCAGCGAGACCCCTCAGGGGGCAAATGAGCAGTTCTTC. As protein: CASSETPQGANEQFF. The full variable domain, its missing parts supplied by reference TRBV9 and TRBJ2-1, is DSGVTQTPKHLITATGQRVTLRCSPRSGDLSVYWYQQSLDQGLQFLIQYYNGEERAKGNILERFSAQQFPDLHSELNLSSLELGDSALYFCASSETPQGANEQFFGPGTRLTVL.

This sequence joins TRBV9 and TRBJ2-1; TRBD1 might be the D (6 bases). Germline CDR1 SGDLS, CDR2 YYNGEE. This CDR3 is 15 amino acids long. V shed 3 bases and J shed 1 base, with 11 bases lying between them. CDR3 nucleotide sequence: TGTGCCAGCAGCGCAGGGGAGCTGTCCTACAATGAGCAGTTCTTC. This encodes CASSAGELSYNEQFF.

V and J are TRBV2 and TRBJ1-5, with TRBD1 as a possible D gene (6 bases). This CDR3 is 13 amino acids long. Looked up from germline, CDR1 is SNHLY and CDR2 is FYNNEI. Trimming took 8 bases from V and 4 from J, leaving 12 bases between them. CDR3 residues: CASGFGQNQPQHF. CDR3 bases: TGTGCCAGCGGATTTGGACAGAATCAGCCCCAGCATTTT.

This clone has just one count. This chain links TRBV30 with TRBJ1-6; 7 nucleotides agree with TRBD1. The V segment lost 0 bases and the J segment 6 bases; nucleotides outside the gene matches: 11. There are 17 residues in the CDR3. CDR1 and CDR2 (germline): GTSNPN, SVGIG (reference sequence). CDR3 DNA sequence: TGTGCCTGGAGTGTAGGTGTGGGGGGACAGAGTAATTCACCCCTCCACTTT. Protein: CAWSVGVGGQSNSPLHF. Drawing the rest from reference TRBV30 and TRBJ1-6, the complete variable domain is SQTIHQWPATLVQPVGSPLSLECTVEGTSNPNLYWYRQAAGRGLQLLFYSVGIGQISSEVPQNLSASRPQDRQFILSSKKLLLSDSGFYLCAWSVGVGGQSNSPLHFGNGTRLTVT.

V and J are TRBV19 and TRBJ2-2, with D perhaps TRBD1 (6 bases). V shed 5 bases and J shed 5 bases, with 18 bases lying between them. Germline V lookup: CDR1 LNHDA, CDR2 SQIVND (reference sequence). The CDR3 is 16 amino acids. CDR3 sequence (DNA): TGTGCCAGTAGTCCCCAGGGGCGCGGGCTGACCGGGGAGCTGTTTTTT. This sequence encodes CASSPQGRGLTGELFF. Supplemented by reference TRBV19 and TRBJ2-2, the full variable domain reads DGGITQSPKYLFRKEGQNVTLSCEQNLNHDAMYWYRQDPGQGLRLIYYSQIVNDFQKGDIAEGYSVSREKKESFPLTVTSAQKNPTAFYLCASSPQGRGLTGELFFGEGSRLTVL.

V and J are TRBV4-2 and TRBJ2-1; D possibly corresponds to TRBD1 (7 bases). Germline-derived CDR1 and CDR2 are LGHNA and YNFKEQ. With 2 bases removed from V and 7 bases from J, the gap between germline ends came to 9 bases. CDR3 length: 13 residues. CDR3 DNA sequence: TGTGCCAGCAGCCAACCAGGGGGGAATGAGCAGTTCTTC. Translated, it gives CASSQPGGNEQFF.

The rearrangement joins TRBV2 to TRBJ2-1, with D tentatively TRBD2 (6 bases). The V and J ends lost 7 bases and 4 bases respectively, with 20 bases between them. The germline V gene has CDR1 SNHLY and CDR2 FYNNEI. The CDR3 covers 16 residues. The CDR3 DNA reads as TGTGCCAGCACGATTTCCGGGACTCAGTTTTACAATGAGCAGTTCTTC. This translates into CASTISGTQFYNEQFF.

This chain links TRBV3-1 (or the pseudogene TRBV3-2) with TRBJ1-1; D perhaps matches TRBD1 (6 bases). Germline V gene lookup returns CDR1 LGHDT and CDR2 YNNKEL (reference sequence). Trimming took 1 base from V and 0 from J, leaving 21 bases between them. The CDR3 is 19 amino acids. CDR3 protein: CASSQVRGQGSPMNTEAFF. The CDR3 DNA follows: TGTGCCAGCAGCCAAGTACGAGGGCAGGGGAGCCCAATGAACACTGAAGCTTTCTTT.

This clone has a handful of counts. The V and J genes are TRBV11-2 and TRBJ2-1; 8 nucleotides align to TRBD1. V lost 5 bases, J lost 0 bases, and 6 bases stayed unmatched. CDR1 and CDR2 (germline): SGHAT, FQNNGV. The CDR3 is made up of 16 amino acids. The CDR3 sequence: CASSLNRGISYNEQFF. CDR3 coding DNA: TGTGCCAGCAGCCTTAACAGGGGGATCTCCTACAATGAGCAGTTCTTC.

The chain is built from TRBV28 and TRBJ1-5; 9 bases map to TRBD1. The V and J ends lost 6 bases and 0 bases, in that order; junction bases with no gene match: 3. Germline-derived CDR1 and CDR2 are MDHEN and SYDVKM. The CDR3 consists of 15 residues. This CDR3 is CASSLTGGSNQPQHF. CDR3 nucleotide sequence: TGTGCCAGCAGCCTGACAGGGGGTAGCAATCAGCCCCAGCATTTT.

The genes are TRBV10-3 and TRBJ2-1; 7 nucleotides agree with TRBD2. Trimming at V came to 0 bases and at J to 1 base, leaving 12 bases not matched to a gene. Germline V gene lookup returns CDR1 ENHRY and CDR2 SYGVKD. The CDR3 covers 19 residues. The CDR3 sequence: CAISESAAAAGSSYNEQFF. The DNA of the CDR3 is TGTGCCATCAGTGAGTCCGCCGCCGCAGCGGGGTCTTCCTACAATGAGCAGTTCTTC.

Only one count was recorded for this clone. This sequence joins TRBV7-9 and TRBJ1-1; possibly TRBD1 for D (6 bases). The CDR3 extends over 16 amino acids. Germline CDR1 reads SEHNR; CDR2 reads FQNEAQ (reference sequence). Deletions cut 0 bases from V and 1 base from J, with 12 bases between. The chain's CDR3 is CASSLARGAGNTEAFF. The DNA for the CDR3 is TGTGCCAGCAGCTTAGCGCGGGGGGCGGGGAACACTGAAGCTTTCTTT.

This clone was seen only a few times. This chain links TRBV5-1 with TRBJ2-6; 11 nucleotides line up with TRBD2. V shed 4 bases, J shed 0 bases, and the junction held 9 bases outside the gene matches. Germline assignment: CDR1 SGHRS and CDR2 YFSETQ. This CDR3 has 19 residues. The CDR3 spells CASSPGLAVLLSGANVLTF. The CDR3 nucleotides are TGCGCCAGCAGCCCGGGACTAGCGGTGCTCCTCTCTGGGGCCAACGTCCTGACTTTC.

The V gene is TRBV27, the J gene TRBJ1-1, with D possibly being TRBD1 (5 bases). Trimming took 7 bases from V and 5 from J, leaving 20 bases between them. Germline values: CDR1 MNHEY, CDR2 SMNVEV (reference sequence). CDR3 size: 15 residues. The CDR3 bases are TGTGCCAGCACCTTCTCTCGCCCGGGGGAAACTGAAGCTTTCTTT. Translated, it gives CASTFSRPGETEAFF.

The chain is built from TRBV6-2 or TRBV6-3 and TRBJ2-4; the match to TRBD1 covers 9 bases. This CDR3 has 16 amino acids. V was clipped by 3 bases and J by 8 bases; unmatched bases: 11. The V gene's germline CDR1 is MNHEY and CDR2 SVGEGT. This CDR3 is CASSYFRSDRGDIQYF. For the CDR3, the DNA is TGTGCCAGCAGTTATTTTCGGTCGGACAGGGGAGACATTCAGTACTTC.

This clone was observed a single time. The J gene is TRBJ1-1, the V gene TRBV28; no definite D call. This CDR3 has 12 residues. In germline, CDR1 is MDHEN, CDR2 SYDVKM. V gave up 5 bases and J gave up 9 bases, with 13 bases separating them. The CDR3 DNA sequence: TGTGCCAGCAGTCCCATCGGACTGAAAGCTTTCTTT. Its translation: CASSPIGLKAFF.

The chain is built from TRBV27 and TRBJ2-1, with TRBD2 as a possible D gene (6 bases). Germline CDR1 reads MNHEY; CDR2 reads SMNVEV (reference sequence). The CDR3 extends over 15 amino acids. V lost 1 base to trimming and J lost 6 bases, with 13 bases between them. CDR3 DNA: TGTGCCAGCAGTTTATTACGGGGTAGCGGCAATGAGCAGTTCTTC. Protein product: CASSLLRGSGNEQFF.